This is a list of T cell receptor beta chains from one sample in a study of graft-versus-host responses after intestinal transplantation. These receptors' targets are unknown. Generated by immunoSEQ multiplex PCR, the TCRdb table keeps only in-frame clones and is missing some. The repertoire holds tens of thousands of clones, with roughly 92% as singletons. The specimen was unstimulated CD4+ T cells sorted from spleen or lymph node cells, collected before intestinal transplant. These receptors came from a human donor who received an intestinal transplant. The CDR3 runs from the conserved cysteine through the conserved F or W. Each record gives: clone size, D gene, V gene, J gene, CDR3 length, CDR3 DNA, CDR3 protein. A D gene is named only where the DNA matches it firmly. Size values are once, few and many counts, or a class for expanded clones, and some rows have none.

clone size: .; D gene: .; V gene: TRBV29-1; J gene: TRBJ1-2; CDR3 length: 12; CDR3 DNA: TGCAGCGTTGATCGTGGGGCGGGTGGCTACACCTTC; CDR3 protein: CSVDRGAGGYTF
clone size: .; D gene: .; V gene: TRBV6-1; J gene: TRBJ1-5; CDR3 length: 15; CDR3 DNA: TGTGCCAGCAGCTCCGGGGGGCGGGACAATCAGCCCCAGCATTTT; CDR3 protein: CASSSGGRDNQPQHF
clone size: .; D gene: .; V gene: TRBV6-1; J gene: TRBJ1-2; CDR3 length: 11; CDR3 DNA: TGTGCCAGCAGAGAAAGGTATGGCTACACCTTC; CDR3 protein: CASRERYGYTF
clone size: .; D gene: .; V gene: TRBV25-1; J gene: TRBJ2-7; CDR3 length: 13; CDR3 DNA: TGTGCCAGCAAGGGCAGGCACTCCTACGAGCAGTACTTC; CDR3 protein: CASKGRHSYEQYF
clone size: .; D gene: .; V gene: TRBV9; J gene: TRBJ2-1; CDR3 length: 15; CDR3 DNA: TGTGCCAGCAGCGTTTCTAGCGCCAACTACAATGAGCAGTTCTTC; CDR3 protein: CASSVSSANYNEQFF
clone size: once; D gene: .; V gene: TRBV11-3; J gene: TRBJ2-5; CDR3 length: 13; CDR3 DNA: TGTGCCAGCAGCCGACAGGCAGGCGAGACCCAGTACTTC; CDR3 protein: CASSRQAGETQYF
clone size: .; D gene: .; V gene: TRBV18; J gene: TRBJ2-2; CDR3 length: 15; CDR3 DNA: TGTGCCAGCTCACCACCGAGTGCGTTCGCCGGGGAGCTGTTTTTT; CDR3 protein: CASSPPSAFAGELFF
clone size: .; D gene: .; V gene: TRBV18; J gene: TRBJ2-3; CDR3 length: 14; CDR3 DNA: TGTGCCAGCTCACCGGGACGGGGGGCGGATACGCAGTATTTT; CDR3 protein: CASSPGRGADTQYF
clone size: .; D gene: TRBD2; V gene: TRBV5-4; J gene: TRBJ2-3; CDR3 length: 13; CDR3 DNA: TGTGCCAGCAGCTTGGTATCCGGCGGGAGGGAGTATTTT; CDR3 protein: CASSLVSGGREYF
clone size: .; D gene: TRBD2; V gene: TRBV6-1; J gene: TRBJ2-7; CDR3 length: 18; CDR3 DNA: TGTGCCAGCAGTGAAGCGCGGGGACTAGCGGGAGTGTGGCACGAGCAGTACTTC; CDR3 protein: CASSEARGLAGVWHEQYF
clone size: .; D gene: .; V gene: TRBV27; J gene: TRBJ1-6; CDR3 length: 15; CDR3 DNA: TGTGCCAGCAGTTTAGGACAGAGGAGGGTTTCACCCCTCCACTTT; CDR3 protein: CASSLGQRRVSPLHF
clone size: .; D gene: .; V gene: TRBV25-1; J gene: TRBJ2-1; CDR3 length: 15; CDR3 DNA: TGTGCCAGCCCACGACGGTCTAACCTCTACAATGAGCAGTTCTTC; CDR3 protein: CASPRRSNLYNEQFF
clone size: .; D gene: .; V gene: TRBV5-4; J gene: TRBJ2-1; CDR3 length: 14; CDR3 DNA: TGTGCCAGCAGCTTGGGGGGAGATTTCAATGAGCAGTTCTTC; CDR3 protein: CASSLGGDFNEQFF
clone size: .; D gene: .; V gene: TRBV11-2; J gene: TRBJ2-1; CDR3 length: 17; CDR3 DNA: TGTGCCAGCACCTCAGTAGGGGTCAGGGCAACAAACAATGAGCAGTTCTTC; CDR3 protein: CASTSVGVRATNNEQFF
clone size: .; D gene: TRBD2; V gene: TRBV5-1; J gene: TRBJ2-7; CDR3 length: 18; CDR3 DNA: TGCGCCAGCAGCAGGGGACTAGCGGGAGGGCCAGTTGACTACGAGCAGTACTTC; CDR3 protein: CASSRGLAGGPVDYEQYF
clone size: .; D gene: .; V gene: TRBV2; J gene: TRBJ1-4; CDR3 length: 15; CDR3 DNA: TGTGCCAGCAGTGAATCGGGCAGAACTAATGAAAAACTGTTTTTT; CDR3 protein: CASSESGRTNEKLFF
clone size: .; D gene: TRBD2; V gene: TRBV12-5; J gene: TRBJ2-3; CDR3 length: 16; CDR3 DNA: TGTGCTAGTGCCTTTCCGGGACTAGCGGGAGTTGGTACGCAGTATTTT; CDR3 protein: CASAFPGLAGVGTQYF
clone size: .; D gene: .; V gene: TRBV7-8; J gene: TRBJ2-7; CDR3 length: 15; CDR3 DNA: TGTGCCAGCAGCGCCTACAGAATTGGACCCACTGGGCAGTACTTC; CDR3 protein: CASSAYRIGPTGQYF
clone size: .; D gene: .; V gene: TRBV28; J gene: TRBJ1-2; CDR3 length: 12; CDR3 DNA: TGTGCCAGCAGTTTAGGTTTAGGTGGCTACACCTTC; CDR3 protein: CASSLGLGGYTF
clone size: .; D gene: TRBD2; V gene: TRBV18; J gene: TRBJ2-7; CDR3 length: 15; CDR3 DNA: TGTGCCAGCTCACCGGGGTCTAGCGGCTCCTACGAGCAGTACTTC; CDR3 protein: CASSPGSSGSYEQYF
clone size: .; D gene: TRBD2; V gene: TRBV7-9; J gene: TRBJ2-5; CDR3 length: 18; CDR3 DNA: TGTGCCAGCAGCTTAGTGGGACTAGCGGTACAGAAAGAAGAGACCCAGTACTTC; CDR3 protein: CASSLVGLAVQKEETQYF
clone size: .; D gene: .; V gene: TRBV21-1; J gene: TRBJ2-7; CDR3 length: 14; CDR3 DNA: TGTGCCAGCAGCAAAGACACCCAGGGCTACGAGCAGTACTTC; CDR3 protein: CASSKDTQGYEQYF
clone size: .; D gene: .; V gene: TRBV6-6; J gene: TRBJ2-5; CDR3 length: 12; CDR3 DNA: TGTGCCAGTTCACAGGGAGGAGAGACCCAGTACTTC; CDR3 protein: CASSQGGETQYF
clone size: .; D gene: TRBD2; V gene: TRBV11-2; J gene: TRBJ2-7; CDR3 length: 16; CDR3 DNA: TGTGCCAGCAGCTTATTGCGGGAGGGCTGGGGAGACGAGCAGTACTTC; CDR3 protein: CASSLLREGWGDEQYF
clone size: .; D gene: .; V gene: TRBV19; J gene: TRBJ2-1; CDR3 length: 14; CDR3 DNA: TGTGCCAGTAGTATTTTTCTTAGGGATGATGAGCAGTTCTTC; CDR3 protein: CASSIFLRDDEQFF
clone size: .; D gene: TRBD1; V gene: TRBV5-6; J gene: TRBJ1-2; CDR3 length: 15; CDR3 DNA: TGTGCCAGCAGCTACCGACAGGGCCCCTTCGGAGGCTACACCTTC; CDR3 protein: CASSYRQGPFGGYTF
clone size: .; D gene: .; V gene: TRBV28; J gene: TRBJ2-7; CDR3 length: 11; CDR3 DNA: TGTGCCAGCAGCCGCCCTTACGAGCAGTACTTC; CDR3 protein: CASSRPYEQYF
clone size: .; D gene: .; V gene: TRBV6-1; J gene: TRBJ2-5; CDR3 length: 11; CDR3 DNA: TGTGCCAGCAGTCGGTGGGAGACCCAGTACTTC; CDR3 protein: CASSRWETQYF
clone size: .; D gene: .; V gene: TRBV29-1; J gene: TRBJ2-3; CDR3 length: 11; CDR3 DNA: TGCAGCGTTGGGGACACAGATACGCAGTATTTT; CDR3 protein: CSVGDTDTQYF
clone size: .; D gene: .; V gene: TRBV6-1; J gene: TRBJ2-7; CDR3 length: 11; CDR3 DNA: TGTGCCAGCTCCATCTACTACGAGCAGTACTTC; CDR3 protein: CASSIYYEQYF
clone size: .; D gene: .; V gene: TRBV10-3; J gene: TRBJ2-3; CDR3 length: 16; CDR3 DNA: TGTGCCATCAGTCGGACTTCAACTCCTAGCACAGATACGCAGTATTTT; CDR3 protein: CAISRTSTPSTDTQYF
clone size: .; D gene: .; V gene: TRBV30; J gene: TRBJ1-5; CDR3 length: 16; CDR3 DNA: TGTGCCTGGAGTGTACCCGGCAGCTCTAGCAATCAGCCCCAGCATTTT; CDR3 protein: CAWSVPGSSSNQPQHF
clone size: .; D gene: TRBD1; V gene: TRBV9; J gene: TRBJ2-1; CDR3 length: 14; CDR3 DNA: TGTGCCAGCAGCCCTCGGGACAGGGGCTATGAGCAGTTCTTC; CDR3 protein: CASSPRDRGYEQFF
clone size: once; D gene: TRBD2; V gene: TRBV11-1; J gene: TRBJ2-1; CDR3 length: 14; CDR3 DNA: TGTGCCAGCAGCCCACTAGCGGGATACAATGAGCAGTTCTTC; CDR3 protein: CASSPLAGYNEQFF
clone size: .; D gene: .; V gene: TRBV6-5; J gene: TRBJ1-6; CDR3 length: 16; CDR3 DNA: TGTGCCAGCAGTTACTCAGGGGTCGGCGTTAATTCACCCCTCCACTTT; CDR3 protein: CASSYSGVGVNSPLHF
clone size: .; D gene: .; V gene: TRBV9; J gene: TRBJ2-2; CDR3 length: 16; CDR3 DNA: TGTGCCAGCAGCCTCTCCGACGGTGGGTTAACCGGGGAGCTGTTTTTT; CDR3 protein: CASSLSDGGLTGELFF
clone size: .; D gene: .; V gene: TRBV29-1; J gene: TRBJ2-1; CDR3 length: 9; CDR3 DNA: TGCAGCGTTGAATATGAGCAGTTCTTC; CDR3 protein: CSVEYEQFF
clone size: .; D gene: TRBD2; V gene: TRBV5-4; J gene: TRBJ2-1; CDR3 length: 16; CDR3 DNA: TGTGCCAGCAGCTTGCTGCTGACTAGCGGTCACAATGAGCAGTTCTTC; CDR3 protein: CASSLLLTSGHNEQFF
clone size: .; D gene: TRBD2; V gene: TRBV18; J gene: TRBJ2-7; CDR3 length: 16; CDR3 DNA: TGTGCCAGCTCACCACTCGGGACTAGCGAAACCTACGAGCAGTACTTC; CDR3 protein: CASSPLGTSETYEQYF
clone size: .; D gene: .; V gene: TRBV6-1; J gene: TRBJ1-5; CDR3 length: 15; CDR3 DNA: TGTGCCAGCAGTGAAACCGACAGAAGCAATCAGCCCCAGCATTTT; CDR3 protein: CASSETDRSNQPQHF
clone size: .; D gene: .; V gene: TRBV9; J gene: TRBJ1-5; CDR3 length: 13; CDR3 DNA: TGTGCCAGCAGCGTGGGTTTAGGTCAGCCCCAGCATTTT; CDR3 protein: CASSVGLGQPQHF
clone size: few; D gene: TRBD1; V gene: TRBV5-4; J gene: TRBJ1-2; CDR3 length: 14; CDR3 DNA: TGTGCCAGCAGCTTACAGGGGGCTGACTATGGCTACACCTTC; CDR3 protein: CASSLQGADYGYTF
clone size: .; D gene: .; V gene: TRBV10-3; J gene: TRBJ1-2; CDR3 length: 15; CDR3 DNA: TGTGCCATCAGTGAAGGAGTGGGGGTGAATTATGGCTACACCTTC; CDR3 protein: CAISEGVGVNYGYTF
clone size: .; D gene: TRBD2; V gene: TRBV7-2; J gene: TRBJ2-3; CDR3 length: 15; CDR3 DNA: TGTGCCAGCAGCTTGACCGGGACTACGACAGATACGCAGTATTTT; CDR3 protein: CASSLTGTTTDTQYF
clone size: .; D gene: .; V gene: TRBV7-6; J gene: TRBJ2-1; CDR3 length: 12; CDR3 DNA: TGTGCCAGCAGCTTAGCCCAGTACGGTCAGTTCTTC; CDR3 protein: CASSLAQYGQFF
clone size: .; D gene: .; V gene: TRBV2; J gene: TRBJ1-1; CDR3 length: 14; CDR3 DNA: TGTGCCAGCAGTGTGCAGGCAGGAAACACTGAAGCTTTCTTT; CDR3 protein: CASSVQAGNTEAFF
clone size: .; D gene: TRBD1; V gene: TRBV13; J gene: TRBJ1-1; CDR3 length: 15; CDR3 DNA: TGTGCCAGCAGCATACGGGACAGTAAAAGGGACCGAGCTTTCTTT; CDR3 protein: CASSIRDSKRDRAFF
clone size: .; D gene: .; V gene: TRBV19; J gene: TRBJ1-1; CDR3 length: 15; CDR3 DNA: TGTGCCAGTAGGAGTTTGTCGAGCGGGAACACTGAAGCTTTCTTT; CDR3 protein: CASRSLSSGNTEAFF
clone size: .; D gene: TRBD2; V gene: TRBV4-3; J gene: TRBJ2-7; CDR3 length: 16; CDR3 DNA: TGCGCCAGCAGCTTGGCAAGCGGGAGGTACTCCTACGAGCAGTACTTC; CDR3 protein: CASSLASGRYSYEQYF
clone size: .; D gene: .; V gene: TRBV5-1; J gene: TRBJ2-3; CDR3 length: 12; CDR3 DNA: TGCGCCAGCAGCTTGGAGTCCGATACGCAGTATTTT; CDR3 protein: CASSLESDTQYF
clone size: .; D gene: TRBD2; V gene: TRBV18; J gene: TRBJ2-3; CDR3 length: 15; CDR3 DNA: TGTGCCAGCTCACCGACTAGCGGGGGCACAGATACGCAGTATTTT; CDR3 protein: CASSPTSGGTDTQYF
clone size: .; D gene: .; V gene: TRBV6-1; J gene: TRBJ2-5; CDR3 length: 13; CDR3 DNA: TGTGCCAGCAGTGAGCGTGGGGAAGAGACCCAGTACTTC; CDR3 protein: CASSERGEETQYF
clone size: once; D gene: .; V gene: TRBV11-2; J gene: TRBJ2-2; CDR3 length: 17; CDR3 DNA: TGTGCCAGCAGCCCCAGGGTAGGCCGTTCGAACACCGGGGAGCTGTTTTTT; CDR3 protein: CASSPRVGRSNTGELFF
clone size: .; D gene: .; V gene: TRBV9; J gene: TRBJ2-7; CDR3 length: 14; CDR3 DNA: TGTGCCAGCAGCCCCCGTAATGGGGCGGACGAGCAGTACTTC; CDR3 protein: CASSPRNGADEQYF
clone size: .; D gene: TRBD1; V gene: TRBV7-9; J gene: TRBJ2-1; CDR3 length: 16; CDR3 DNA: TGTGCCAGCAGCTTAAGGACAGGGGAGGGGTACAATGAGCAGTTCTTC; CDR3 protein: CASSLRTGEGYNEQFF
clone size: .; D gene: .; V gene: TRBV10-2; J gene: TRBJ2-5; CDR3 length: 12; CDR3 DNA: TGCGCCAGCGGCAGGGTGGCAGAGACCCAGTACTTC; CDR3 protein: CASGRVAETQYF